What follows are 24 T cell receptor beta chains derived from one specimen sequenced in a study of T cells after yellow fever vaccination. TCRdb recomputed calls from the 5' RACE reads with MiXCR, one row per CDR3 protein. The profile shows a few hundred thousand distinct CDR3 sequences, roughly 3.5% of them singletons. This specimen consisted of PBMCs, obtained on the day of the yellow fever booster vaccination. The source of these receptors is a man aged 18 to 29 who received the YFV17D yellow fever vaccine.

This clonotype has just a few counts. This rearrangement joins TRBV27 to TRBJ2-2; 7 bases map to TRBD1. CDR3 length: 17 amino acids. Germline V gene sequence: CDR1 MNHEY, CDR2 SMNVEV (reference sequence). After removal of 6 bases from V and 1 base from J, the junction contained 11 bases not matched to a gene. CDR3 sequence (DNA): TGTGCCAGCAGGCCCCCCGGGTCAGGGGGGAACACCGGGGAGCTGTTTTTT. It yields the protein CASRPPGSGGNTGELFF.

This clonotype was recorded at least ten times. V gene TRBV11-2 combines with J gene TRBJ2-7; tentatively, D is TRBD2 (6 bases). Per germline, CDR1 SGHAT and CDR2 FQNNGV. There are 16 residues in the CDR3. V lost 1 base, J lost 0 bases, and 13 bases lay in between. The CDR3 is CASSLGEDAYSYEQYF. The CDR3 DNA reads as TGTGCCAGCAGCTTAGGGGAGGACGCATACTCCTACGAGCAGTACTTC.

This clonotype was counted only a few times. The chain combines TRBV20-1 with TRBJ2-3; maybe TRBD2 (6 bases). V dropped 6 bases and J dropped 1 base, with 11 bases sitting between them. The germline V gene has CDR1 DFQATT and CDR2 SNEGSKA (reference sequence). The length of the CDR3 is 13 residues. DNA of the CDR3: TGCAGTGCCGAGTTAGCGGGCACAGATACGCAGTATTTT. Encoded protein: CSAELAGTDTQYF.

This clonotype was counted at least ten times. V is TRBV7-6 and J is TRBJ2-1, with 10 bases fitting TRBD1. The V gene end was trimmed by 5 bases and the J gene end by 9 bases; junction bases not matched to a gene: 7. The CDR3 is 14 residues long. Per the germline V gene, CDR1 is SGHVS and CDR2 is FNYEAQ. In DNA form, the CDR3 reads TGTGCCAGCAGCGGACAGGGGGGACCAACTGAGCAGTTCTTC. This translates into CASSGQGGPTEQFF.

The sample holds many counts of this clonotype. CDR3 residues: CASSQVMFGRDTEAFF. In nucleotides, the CDR3 is TGTGCCAGCAGCCAAGTGATGTTCGGTCGGGACACTGAAGCTTTCTTT. J is TRBJ1-1 and V is TRBV14; unclear D gene. Deletions cut 1 base from V and 3 bases from J, with 15 bases between. The germline gives CDR1 SGHDN, CDR2 FVKESK. The CDR3 runs to 16 residues.

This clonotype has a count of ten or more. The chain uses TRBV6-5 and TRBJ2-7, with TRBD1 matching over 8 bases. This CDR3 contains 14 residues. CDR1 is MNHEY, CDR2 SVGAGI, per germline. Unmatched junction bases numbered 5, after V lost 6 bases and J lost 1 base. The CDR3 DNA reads TGTGCCAGCAGAAGCCGGGACAGGTCCTACGAGCAGTACGTC. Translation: CASRSRDRSYEQYV.

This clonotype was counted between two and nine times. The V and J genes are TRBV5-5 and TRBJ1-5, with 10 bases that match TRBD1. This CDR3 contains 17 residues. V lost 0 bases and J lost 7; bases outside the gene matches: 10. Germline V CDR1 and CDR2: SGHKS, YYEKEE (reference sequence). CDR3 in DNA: TGTGCCAGCAGCTTGGACGCCGGGACAGGGGTGCGGCAGCCCCAGCATTTT. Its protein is CASSLDAGTGVRQPQHF.

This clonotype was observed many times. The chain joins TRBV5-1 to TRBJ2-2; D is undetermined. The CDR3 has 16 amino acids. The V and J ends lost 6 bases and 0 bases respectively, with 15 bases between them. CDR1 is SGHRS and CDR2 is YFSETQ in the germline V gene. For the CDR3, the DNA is TGCGCCAGCACCACTTTAAAAAGGGCGAACACCGGGGAGCTGTTTTTT. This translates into CASTTLKRANTGELFF.

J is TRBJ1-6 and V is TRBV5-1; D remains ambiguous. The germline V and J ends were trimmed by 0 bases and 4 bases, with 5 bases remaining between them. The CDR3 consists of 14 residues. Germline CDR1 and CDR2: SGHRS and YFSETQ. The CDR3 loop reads CASSLDSYNSPLHF. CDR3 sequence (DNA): TGCGCCAGCAGCTTGGACAGTTATAATTCACCCCTCCACTTT.

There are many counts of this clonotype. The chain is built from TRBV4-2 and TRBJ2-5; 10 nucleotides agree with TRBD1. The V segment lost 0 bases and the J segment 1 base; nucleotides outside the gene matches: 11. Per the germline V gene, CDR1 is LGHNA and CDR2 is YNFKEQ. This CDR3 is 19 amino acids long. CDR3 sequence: CASSQEGQVGTGAQETQYF. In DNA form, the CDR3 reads TGTGCCAGCAGCCAAGAAGGCCAAGTCGGGACAGGGGCCCAAGAGACCCAGTACTTC.

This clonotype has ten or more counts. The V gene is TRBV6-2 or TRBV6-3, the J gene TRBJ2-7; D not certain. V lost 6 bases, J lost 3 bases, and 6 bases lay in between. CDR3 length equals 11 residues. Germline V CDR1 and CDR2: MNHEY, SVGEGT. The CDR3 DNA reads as TGTGCCAGCAGCCGTAACTACGAGCAGTACTTC. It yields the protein CASSRNYEQYF.

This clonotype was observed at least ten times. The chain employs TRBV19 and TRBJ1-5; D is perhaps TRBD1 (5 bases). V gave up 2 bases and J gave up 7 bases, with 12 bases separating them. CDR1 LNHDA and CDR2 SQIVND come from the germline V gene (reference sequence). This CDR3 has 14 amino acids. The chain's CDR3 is CASSIIAGIQPQHF. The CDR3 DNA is TGTGCCAGTAGTATAATAGCAGGGATCCAGCCCCAGCATTTT.

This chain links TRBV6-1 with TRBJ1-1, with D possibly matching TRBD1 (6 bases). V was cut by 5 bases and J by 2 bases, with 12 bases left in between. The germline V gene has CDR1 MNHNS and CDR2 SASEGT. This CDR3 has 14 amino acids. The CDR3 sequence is CASSLDSVNTEAFF. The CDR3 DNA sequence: TGTGCCAGCAGTTTGGACAGCGTAAACACTGAAGCTTTCTTT.

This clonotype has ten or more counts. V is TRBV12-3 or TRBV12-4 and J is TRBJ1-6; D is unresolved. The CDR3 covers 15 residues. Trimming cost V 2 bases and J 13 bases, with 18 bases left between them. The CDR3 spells CASSLREGVLAPLHF. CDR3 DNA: TGTGCCAGCAGTTTAAGGGAAGGCGTCCTCGCGCCCCTCCACTTT.

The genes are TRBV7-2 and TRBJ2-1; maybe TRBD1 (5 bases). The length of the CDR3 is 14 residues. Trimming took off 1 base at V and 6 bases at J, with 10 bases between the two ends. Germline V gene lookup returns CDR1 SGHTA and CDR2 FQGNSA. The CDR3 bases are TGTGCCAGCAGCTTAGTTGGGGCCATCAATGAGCAGTTCTTC. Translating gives CASSLVGAINEQFF.

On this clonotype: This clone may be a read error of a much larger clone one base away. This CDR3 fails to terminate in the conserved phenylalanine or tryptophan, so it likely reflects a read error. The CDR3 nucleotides read TGCAGTGCCTGGGGGTTGTACAATGAGCAGTTCTCC. It translates to CSAWGLYNEQFS. The chain joins TRBV20-1 to TRBJ2-1, with D perhaps given as TRBD1 or TRBD2 (5 bases each). Germline CDR1 DFQATT, CDR2 SNEGSKA (reference sequence). V was cut by 6 bases and J by 4 bases, with 10 bases left in between. The CDR3 is 12 residues long.

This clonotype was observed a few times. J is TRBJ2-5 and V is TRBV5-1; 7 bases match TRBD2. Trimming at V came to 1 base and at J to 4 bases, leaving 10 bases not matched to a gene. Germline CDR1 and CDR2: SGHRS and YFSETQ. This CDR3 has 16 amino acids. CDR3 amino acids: CASSLLGGSNGETQYF. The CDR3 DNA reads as TGCGCCAGCAGCTTGCTCGGGGGGTCCAATGGAGAGACCCAGTACTTC.

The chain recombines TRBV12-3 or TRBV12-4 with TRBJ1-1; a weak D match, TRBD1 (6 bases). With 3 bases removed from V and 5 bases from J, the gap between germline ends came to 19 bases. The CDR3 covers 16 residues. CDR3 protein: CASSFWGGAGWTEAFF. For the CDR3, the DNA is TGTGCCAGCAGTTTTTGGGGGGGCGCAGGTTGGACTGAAGCTTTCTTT.

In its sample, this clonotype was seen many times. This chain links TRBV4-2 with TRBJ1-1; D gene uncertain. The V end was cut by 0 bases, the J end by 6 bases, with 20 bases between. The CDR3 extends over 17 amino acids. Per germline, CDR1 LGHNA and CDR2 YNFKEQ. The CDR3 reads CASSQDLSGDGKAEAFF. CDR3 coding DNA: TGTGCCAGCAGCCAAGATCTCTCGGGAGACGGGAAGGCTGAAGCTTTCTTT.

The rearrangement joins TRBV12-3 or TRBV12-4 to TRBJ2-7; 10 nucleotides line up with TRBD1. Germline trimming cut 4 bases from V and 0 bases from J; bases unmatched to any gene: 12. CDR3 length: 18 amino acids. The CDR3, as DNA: TGTGCCAGCAGTTCCGACTGGACAGGGGGTATCACCTCCTACGAGCAGTACTTC. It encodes CASSSDWTGGITSYEQYF.

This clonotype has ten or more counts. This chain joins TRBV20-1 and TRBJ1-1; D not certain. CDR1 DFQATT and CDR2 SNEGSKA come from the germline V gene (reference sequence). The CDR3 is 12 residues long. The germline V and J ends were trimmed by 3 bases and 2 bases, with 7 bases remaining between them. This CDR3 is CSASDVNTEAFF. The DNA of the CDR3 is TGCAGTGCTAGTGATGTTAACACTGAAGCTTTCTTT.

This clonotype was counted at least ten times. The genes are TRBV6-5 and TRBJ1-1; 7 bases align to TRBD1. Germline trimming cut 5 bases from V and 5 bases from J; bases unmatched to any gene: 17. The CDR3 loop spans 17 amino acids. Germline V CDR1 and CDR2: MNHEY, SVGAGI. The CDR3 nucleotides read TGTGCCAGCAGTCTCGGGACAGCTCGAGGGCGGCGGACTGAAGCTTTCTTT. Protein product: CASSLGTARGRRTEAFF.

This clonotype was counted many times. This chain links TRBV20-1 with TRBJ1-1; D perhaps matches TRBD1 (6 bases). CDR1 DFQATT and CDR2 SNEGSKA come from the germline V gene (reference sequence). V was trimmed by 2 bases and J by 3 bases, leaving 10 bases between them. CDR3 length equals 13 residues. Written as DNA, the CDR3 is TGCAGTGCTAGAACAGGGAAGGACACTGAAGCTTTCTTT. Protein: CSARTGKDTEAFF.

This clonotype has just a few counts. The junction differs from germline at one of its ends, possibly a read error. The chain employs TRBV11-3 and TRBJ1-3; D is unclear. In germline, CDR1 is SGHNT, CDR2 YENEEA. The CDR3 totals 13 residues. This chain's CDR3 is CASSLDVGNTTYF. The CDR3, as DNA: TGTGCCAGCAGCTTAGACGTTGGAAACACCACATATTTT.